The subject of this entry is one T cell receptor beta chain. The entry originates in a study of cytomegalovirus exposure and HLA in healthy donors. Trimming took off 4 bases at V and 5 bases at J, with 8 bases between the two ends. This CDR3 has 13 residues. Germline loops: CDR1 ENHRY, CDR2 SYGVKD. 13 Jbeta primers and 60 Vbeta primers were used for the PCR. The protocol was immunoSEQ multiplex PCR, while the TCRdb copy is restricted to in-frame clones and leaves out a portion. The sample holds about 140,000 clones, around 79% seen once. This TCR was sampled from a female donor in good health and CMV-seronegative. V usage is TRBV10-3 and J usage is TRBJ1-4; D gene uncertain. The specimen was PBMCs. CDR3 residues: CAISAEGNEKLFF. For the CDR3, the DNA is TGTGCCATCAGTGCGGAGGGAAATGAAAAACTGTTTTTT.